One and the same sample provided the 11 T cell receptor beta chains below, sequenced in a study of identical twins. TCRdb passed the 5' RACE reads through MiXCR, listing each CDR3 protein once. Of 400,000 to 650,000 distinct CDR3 sequences detected, 20% to 25% appear once; the ten largest clones hold around 0.9%. The same data also contributed to another study, on T cells expressing NK-cell markers.

The sequencing input was CD4+ T cells sorted from blood. All receptors derive from a woman aged 18-29 years in good health.

There are a few counts of this clonotype. This chain links TRBV7-2 with TRBJ2-4, with a possible D match to TRBD2 (6 bases). Trimming shortened V by 1 base and J by 0 bases, and 10 bases separated the two germline ends. Germline assignment: CDR1 SGHTA and CDR2 FQGNSA. CDR3 size: 16 residues. DNA for the CDR3: TGTGCCAGCAGCTTAGAGGGACTCTTAGCCAAAAACATTCAGTACTTC. Protein: CASSLEGLLAKNIQYF.

This clonotype was detected only a few times. V usage is TRBV2 and J usage is TRBJ2-4; the D gene could be TRBD1 or TRBD2 (5 bases each). CDR1 is SNHLY, CDR2 FYNNEI, per germline. The CDR3 sequence is 13 residues long. With 5 bases removed from V and 9 bases from J, the gap between germline ends came to 14 bases. CDR3 region: CASSPNGGGIQYF. CDR3 in DNA: TGTGCCAGCAGTCCAAACGGTGGGGGCATTCAGTACTTC.

This clonotype was found once. The CDR3 protein is CASSLRGAMDTQYF. The CDR3 DNA follows: TGCGCCAGCAGCTTAAGGGGGGCAATGGATACGCAGTATTTT. This chain uses TRBV5-1 with TRBJ2-3, with D tentatively TRBD1 or TRBD2 (6 bases each). The CDR3 is 14 residues long. In germline, CDR1 is SGHRS, CDR2 YFSETQ. The V gene lost 2 bases and the J gene lost 6 bases, with 13 bases spanning the gap.

The chain couples TRBV6-1 to TRBJ2-4; the match to TRBD2 covers 10 bases. CDR3 length: 15 residues. Germline V CDR1 and CDR2: MNHNS, SASEGT. V trimming: 4 bases; J trimming: 1 base; junction bases outside the gene matches: 1. The chain's CDR3 is CASSGAGGAKNIQYF. CDR3 coding DNA: TGTGCCAGCAGTGGAGCGGGAGGGGCCAAAAACATTCAGTACTTC.

The chain couples TRBV10-3 to TRBJ2-1; 7 bases are shared with TRBD1. The germline V gene has CDR1 ENHRY and CDR2 SYGVKD. This CDR3 region has 12 residues. The J segment lost 9 bases and the V segment lost 4 bases, leaving 3 bases of the junction unmatched. The CDR3 bases are TGTGCCATCAGTGGATCAGGGGGTGAGCAGTTCTTC. Its translation is CAISGSGGEQFF.

The table lists this clonotype with a few counts. The V call is TRBV18, the J call TRBJ2-3, with 8 bases that match TRBD1. Per germline, CDR1 KGHSH and CDR2 LQKENI. The CDR3 spans 16 residues. The junction had 11 bases not matched to a gene; V was cut back by 4 bases and J by 5 bases. The CDR3 DNA is TGTGCCAGCTCACTTACGACAGGGGTGACCGGAGATACGCAGTATTTT. Its protein product is CASSLTTGVTGDTQYF.

The genes are TRBV27 and TRBJ2-7; a possible D gene is TRBD2 (5 bases). Germline V gives CDR1 MNHEY, CDR2 SMNVEV (reference sequence). The CDR3 loop spans 13 amino acids. Trimming shortened V by 5 bases and J by 5 bases, and 13 bases separated the two germline ends. The CDR3 sequence is CASSAIGVHEQYF. For the CDR3, the DNA is TGTGCCAGCAGTGCTATCGGGGTCCACGAGCAGTACTTC.

This clonotype has more than one count but fewer than ten. The chain links TRBV27 to TRBJ2-1; D is perhaps TRBD2 (6 bases). The CDR3 loop spans 15 amino acids. Germline V gene data show CDR1 as MNHEY and CDR2 as SMNVEV (reference sequence). Between the trimmed V and J ends, which lost 6 bases and 7 bases, there was a span of 19 bases. The CDR3 region has the DNA TGTGCCAGCAGCCTTGGAAGGGGCGGGGCGAATGAGCAGTTCTTC. This sequence encodes CASSLGRGGANEQFF.

The V call is TRBV20-1, the J call TRBJ2-5; D gene uncertain. Trimming removed 7 bases from V and 5 bases from J, with 11 bases in between. Germline V gene data show CDR1 as DFQATT and CDR2 as SNEGSKA (reference sequence). The CDR3 is 11 amino acids. This CDR3 is CSGPVGETQYF. In DNA, the CDR3 is TGCAGTGGGCCGGTTGGGGAGACCCAGTACTTC.

The chain uses TRBV20-1 and TRBJ2-1; 8 bases are a match to TRBD1. The junction had 12 bases not matched to a gene; V was cut back by 6 bases and J by 5 bases. CDR3 length: 15 residues. The V gene's germline CDR1 is DFQATT and CDR2 SNEGSKA (reference sequence). The DNA of the CDR3 is TGCAGTGCCAGCTTGGACAGGGCGAAGGACAATGAGCAGTTCTTC. Its translation: CSASLDRAKDNEQFF.

This sequence joins TRBV5-1 and TRBJ2-7; TRBD2 aligns across 8 bases. J gave up 7 bases and V 0 bases, and 9 bases lay outside the gene matches. The CDR3 totals 15 residues. Germline CDR1 is SGHRS and CDR2 is YFSETQ. For the CDR3, the DNA is TGCGCCAGCAGCTTGGGATTGAGCGGGGGCGGTGAGCAGTACTTC. The encoded protein is CASSLGLSGGGEQYF.